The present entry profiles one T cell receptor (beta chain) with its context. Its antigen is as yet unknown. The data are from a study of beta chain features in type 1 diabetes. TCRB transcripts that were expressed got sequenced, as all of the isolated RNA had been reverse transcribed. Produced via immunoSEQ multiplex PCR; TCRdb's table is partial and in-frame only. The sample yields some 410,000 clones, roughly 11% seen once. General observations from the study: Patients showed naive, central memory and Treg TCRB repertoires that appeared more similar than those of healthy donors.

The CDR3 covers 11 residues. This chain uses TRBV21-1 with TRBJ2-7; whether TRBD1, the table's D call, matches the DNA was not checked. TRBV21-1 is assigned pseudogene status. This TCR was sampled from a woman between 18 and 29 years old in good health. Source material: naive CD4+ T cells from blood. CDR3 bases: TGTGCCAGCAGCACCTTGGACAAGTGTTACGTC. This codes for CASSTLDKCYV.